This TCR beta chain came from a study of blood T cell repertoires in COVID-19. In the authors' methods: Reference gene primer amplification yielded estimated nucleated cell counts. Method: immunoSEQ multiplex PCR; TCRdb's copy keeps in-frame clones and lacks some. V, J and clone size reflect that table, while D and trimming were determined from the DNA. The sample includes 160,000 or so clones, around 80% seen only once; the top ten take 13% to 15%. Germline CDR1 is SGHVS and CDR2 is FQNEAQ. Trimming pared 2 bases from V and 1 base from J, leaving 11 bases between. CDR3 length equals 16 residues. This rearrangement joins TRBV7-8 to TRBJ2-2, with D possibly being TRBD2 (6 bases). Sequences were obtained from PBMCs or T cells enriched from blood (not recorded which). The receptor's source is a man between 45 and 60 years old who had recovered from COVID-19. The CDR3 here is CASSLSWGENTGELFF. CDR3 in DNA: TGTGCCAGCAGCTTATCGTGGGGGGAGAACACCGGGGAGCTGTTTTTT.